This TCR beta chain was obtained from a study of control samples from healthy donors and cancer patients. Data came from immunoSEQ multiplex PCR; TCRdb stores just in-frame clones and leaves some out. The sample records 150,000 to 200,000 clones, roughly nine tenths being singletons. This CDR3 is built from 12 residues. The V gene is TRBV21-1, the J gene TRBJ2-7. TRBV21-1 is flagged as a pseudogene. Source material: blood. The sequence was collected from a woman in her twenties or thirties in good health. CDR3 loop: CASSKATYEQYF. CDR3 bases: TGTGCCAGCAGCAAAGCAACCTACGAGCAGTACTTC.